This TCR beta chain was identified in a study of human T cells and chemical hapten exposure. This clonotype was counted ten times or more. The CDR3 runs 15 residues. Trimming pared 5 bases from V and 2 bases from J, leaving 13 bases between. Specified time point: patch test 2, 6 weeks after DPC sensitization. Treatment meaning: therapeutic diphenylcyclopropenone sensitization with weekly scalp DPC. Donors, patients with alopecia ranging from 18 to 70 years old and judged suitable for DPC, provided samples. TCRdb reprocessed the RACE reads via MiXCR and lists one record per CDR3 protein. The sample has some 150,000 distinct CDR3 sequences; roughly 12% are singletons.

This rearrangement joins TRBV12-3 or TRBV12-4 to TRBJ1-5; D ambiguous. The sequences come from whole blood, collected in connection with sensitization to the hapten diphenylcyclopropenone (DPC). The clonotype was recovered from a woman aged 50 to 60 with alopecia areata. Some clones in this sample may be carry-over from other donors' samples. The CDR3 loop reads CASSTRVRGNQPQHF. The CDR3 nucleotides are TGTGCCAGCAGTACCCGCGTCCGGGGCAATCAGCCCCAGCATTTT.